The 26 T cell receptor beta chains below come from one sample, sequenced in a study of shared clonotypes between healthy human individuals. Sequenced by immunoSEQ multiplex PCR; TCRdb stores in-frame clones only, minus some. The table lists some 2.1 million clones, about 94% of them singletons, with 1% to 1.3% in the top ten. Naive-designated CD8 cells lacked CD45RO, were positively enriched for CCR7, and omitted terminally differentiated effector memory CD45RA+ cells. The material sequenced was naive CD8+ T cells sorted from blood. The receptors come from a man aged 18 to 29 in good health.

The V call is TRBV2, the J call TRBJ2-5; TRBD1 aligns across 8 bases. This CDR3 contains 14 residues. J lost 5 bases, V lost 6 bases, and 8 bases had no gene match. CDR1 is SNHLY and CDR2 is FYNNEI in the germline V gene. CDR3 amino acids: CASRDLDRVETQYF. In DNA, the CDR3 is TGTGCCAGCAGGGACCTGGACAGGGTGGAGACCCAGTACTTC.

The chain carries TRBV4-1 and TRBJ2-7; 8 nucleotides align to TRBD1. V was pared by 2 bases and J by 3 bases, with 6 bases of the junction left unmatched. CDR3 length: 15 residues. CDR1 and CDR2 from the germline V gene are MGHRA and YSYEKL. The CDR3, as DNA: TGCGCCAGCAGCCAACTCAGGGGGCTCGTCTACGAGCAGTACTTC. Protein: CASSQLRGLVYEQYF.

The chain employs TRBV11-2 and TRBJ1-2, with a tentative D call TRBD1 (6 bases). The CDR3 contains 15 residues. From germline, CDR1 is SGHAT and CDR2 FQNNGV. Deletions cut 0 bases from V and 4 bases from J, with 12 bases between. The CDR3 loop reads CASSLELQGPYGYTF. In DNA form, the CDR3 reads TGTGCCAGCAGCTTAGAACTTCAGGGGCCCTATGGCTACACCTTC.

The genes are TRBV18 and TRBJ2-7, with TRBD1 matching over 7 bases. The CDR3 consists of 15 residues. Germline lookup yields CDR1 KGHSH and CDR2 LQKENI. V shed 3 bases, J shed 0 bases, and the junction held 5 bases outside the gene matches. CDR3 DNA sequence: TGTGCCAGCTCACCGGACAGGCCAAGCTCCTACGAGCAGTACTTC. Translated, it gives CASSPDRPSSYEQYF.

The rearrangement links TRBV5-4 to TRBJ2-7, with D hard to call. CDR1 SGHNT and CDR2 YYREEE come from the germline V gene (reference sequence). This CDR3 has 17 amino acids. V lost 4 bases and J 0 bases, leaving 20 bases between the germline ends. In DNA, the CDR3 is TGTGCCAGCAGCCCCAACCCGGTATACACCGACTCCTACGAGCAGTACTTC. As protein: CASSPNPVYTDSYEQYF.

The chain is built from TRBV13 and TRBJ2-5, with D perhaps matching TRBD2 (6 bases). Trimming shortened V by 0 bases and J by 4 bases, and 9 bases separated the two germline ends. This CDR3 comprises 14 residues. Germline assignment: CDR1 PRHDT and CDR2 FYEKMQ (reference sequence). Here the CDR3 DNA reads TGTGCCAGCAGCTTAGGGCTGGGGGGAGAGACCCAGTACTTC. Translation: CASSLGLGGETQYF. The variable domain in full, completed from reference TRBV13 and TRBJ2-5, reads AAGVIQSPRHLIKEKRETATLKCYPIPRHDTVYWYQQGPGQDPQFLISFYEKMQSDKGSIPDRFSAQQFSDYHSELNMSSLELGDSALYFCASSLGLGGETQYFGPGTRLLVL.

The V call is TRBV30, the J call TRBJ2-2; D is ambiguous. Per the germline V gene, CDR1 is GTSNPN and CDR2 is SVGIG (reference sequence). The CDR3 extends over 10 amino acids. With 7 bases removed from V and 13 bases from J, the gap between germline ends came to 13 bases. The DNA of the CDR3 is TGTGCCTACTTCCACGTAGCGCTGTTTTTT. Amino acids: CAYFHVALFF.

Only one count was recorded for this clone. The chain couples TRBV9 to TRBJ1-4, with 7 nucleotides matching TRBD1. The germline V gene has CDR1 SGDLS and CDR2 YYNGEE. This CDR3 is 13 amino acids long. The V gene end was trimmed by 0 bases and the J gene end by 8 bases; junction bases not matched to a gene: 1. The CDR3: CASSVEGGEKLFF. The CDR3 region has the DNA TGTGCCAGCAGCGTAGAAGGGGGCGAAAAACTGTTTTTT. The full variable domain, its missing parts supplied by reference TRBV9 and TRBJ1-4, is DSGVTQTPKHLITATGQRVTLRCSPRSGDLSVYWYQQSLDQGLQFLIQYYNGEERAKGNILERFSAQQFPDLHSELNLSSLELGDSALYFCASSVEGGEKLFFGSGTQLSVL.

In regard to this clone: Different DNA sequences within this sample yield the same CDR3. The chain employs TRBV4-2 and TRBJ2-7; TRBD1 or TRBD2 may be the D gene (5 bases each). The CDR3 is 13 residues long. The germline V and J ends were trimmed by 0 bases and 4 bases, with 7 bases remaining between them. Germline V CDR1 and CDR2: LGHNA, YNFKEQ. The chain's CDR3 is CASSQDGGYEQYF. The CDR3 DNA reads as TGTGCCAGCAGCCAAGATGGGGGATACGAGCAGTACTTC.

This clone showed up just a few times. Other DNA sequences in this sample translate to the same CDR3. The chain employs TRBV4-1 and TRBJ2-5, with D uncertain. The CDR3 has 13 amino acids. CDR1 and CDR2 (germline): MGHRA, YSYEKL. The germline V and J ends were trimmed by 0 bases and 3 bases, with 5 bases remaining between them. CDR3 region: CASSQDAEETQYF. CDR3 in DNA: TGCGCCAGCAGCCAAGATGCCGAAGAGACCCAGTACTTC.

The chain joins TRBV29-1 to TRBJ1-1, with D unclear. With 6 bases removed from V and 3 bases from J, the gap between germline ends came to 14 bases. Per germline, CDR1 SQVTM and CDR2 ANQGSEA. The CDR3 has 13 amino acids. The CDR3 nucleotides are TGCAGCGTCGCCATCCGGGAGTACACTGAAGCTTTCTTT. Amino acids: CSVAIREYTEAFF. Drawing the rest from reference TRBV29-1 and TRBJ1-1, the complete variable domain is SAVISQKPSRDICQRGTSLTIQCQVDSQVTMMFWYRQQPGQSLTLIATANQGSEATYESGFVIDKFPISRPNLTFSTLTVSNMSPEDSSIYLCSVAIREYTEAFFGQGTRLTVV.

The V and J genes are TRBV11-3 and TRBJ2-3; tentatively, D is TRBD2 (6 bases). The V gene's germline CDR1 is SGHNT and CDR2 YENEEA. CDR3 size: 15 residues. V was clipped by 5 bases and J by 0 bases, with 12 bases between them. DNA for the CDR3: TGTGCCAGCAGCCCCCGGGGAGGCAGCACAGATACGCAGTATTTT. This sequence encodes CASSPRGGSTDTQYF.

The rearrangement links TRBV11-1 to TRBJ2-1; tentative D call: TRBD1 (5 bases). CDR1 is SGHAT, CDR2 FQDESV, per germline (reference sequence). The CDR3 contains 12 residues. V was trimmed by 5 bases and J by 8 bases, leaving 10 bases between them. The DNA of the CDR3 is TGTGCCAGCAGCCTTATAGGGGATGAGCAGTTCTTC. Translation: CASSLIGDEQFF.

The rearrangement links TRBV7-9 to TRBJ1-4; tentatively, D is TRBD1 (6 bases). CDR1 SEHNR and CDR2 FQNEAQ come from the germline V gene (reference sequence). V gave up 2 bases and J gave up 3 bases, with 13 bases separating them. CDR3 size: 16 residues. CDR3 region: CASSLQGLGSNEKLFF. The DNA of the CDR3 is TGTGCCAGCAGCTTACAGGGGCTTGGTTCTAATGAAAAACTGTTTTTT.

V is TRBV28 and J is TRBJ2-1; TRBD2 matches 10 bases. The CDR3 is made up of 17 amino acids. Germline assignment: CDR1 MDHEN and CDR2 SYDVKM. With V trimmed by 5 bases and J by 0 bases, 7 bases remained unmatched. CDR3 DNA sequence: TGTGCCAGCAGTCCCTTAGCGGGGGGCCGCTCCTACAATGAGCAGTTCTTC. This codes for CASSPLAGGRSYNEQFF.

The rearrangement joins TRBV7-2 to TRBJ2-7, with TRBD2 identical over 7 bases. Germline V gene sequence: CDR1 SGHTA, CDR2 FQGNSA. CDR3 length: 16 amino acids. With 1 base clipped from V and 7 bases from J, the junction kept 13 bases outside the gene matches. The CDR3 region is CASSLGLGGTSEEQYF. For the CDR3, the DNA is TGTGCCAGCAGCTTAGGCCTTGGGGGAACTAGCGAAGAGCAGTACTTC.

This clone has just one count. The chain employs TRBV6-5 and TRBJ1-2; 11 bases are shared with TRBD1. CDR3 length: 13 residues. CDR1 is MNHEY and CDR2 is SVGAGI in the germline V gene. V shed 8 bases, J shed 4 bases, and the junction held 3 bases outside the gene matches. The CDR3 loop reads CASGGTGGYGYTF. CDR3 nucleotides: TGTGCCAGCGGGGGGACAGGGGGCTATGGCTACACCTTC.

This rearrangement joins TRBV10-1 to TRBJ2-3; 7 nucleotides match TRBD1. The V gene end was trimmed by 2 bases and the J gene end by 0 bases; junction bases not matched to a gene: 5. CDR1 WNHNN and CDR2 SYGVQD come from the germline V gene (reference sequence). The CDR3 length is 16 residues. CDR3 amino acids: CASSERTGTSTDTQYF. CDR3 bases: TGCGCCAGCAGTGAGAGGACAGGAACTAGCACAGATACGCAGTATTTT.

CDR3: CASSPLARPDNEQFF. The CDR3 DNA is TGTGCCAGCAGCCCCTTAGCAAGACCCGACAATGAGCAGTTCTTC. This chain uses TRBV9 with TRBJ2-1; no clear D gene. This CDR3 is built from 15 residues. Trimming removed 4 bases from V and 5 bases from J, with 16 bases in between. The germline gives CDR1 SGDLS, CDR2 YYNGEE.

This chain connects TRBV19 to TRBJ2-7, with D unclear. The CDR3 spans 14 residues. Trimming pared 5 bases from V and 2 bases from J, leaving 13 bases between. CDR1 LNHDA and CDR2 SQIVND come from the germline V gene (reference sequence). Here the CDR3 reads CASSLRAAAYEQYF. DNA of the CDR3: TGTGCCAGTAGTCTTCGGGCTGCAGCCTACGAGCAGTACTTC.

Comment on this clone: The sample carries other DNA sequences with the same CDR3. This chain uses TRBV5-6 with TRBJ2-3; 7 bases align to TRBD2. V dropped 0 bases and J dropped 6; count of bases not matched to a gene: 4. The germline gives CDR1 SGHDT, CDR2 YYEEEE. CDR3 length: 14 amino acids. CDR3 loop: CASSLGLAVDTQYF. The DNA of the CDR3 is TGTGCCAGCAGCTTGGGACTAGCTGTTGATACGCAGTATTTT.

The rearrangement joins TRBV7-6 to TRBJ1-1, with 9 bases identical to TRBD1. V trimming: 5 bases; J trimming: 10 bases; junction bases outside the gene matches: 5. Looked up from germline, CDR1 is SGHVS and CDR2 is FNYEAQ. There are 12 residues in the CDR3. The CDR3 here is CASSAYRGLAFF. In DNA, the CDR3 is TGTGCCAGCAGCGCCTACAGGGGGCTAGCTTTCTTT.

The chain has TRBV4-3 and TRBJ2-7; 8 bases line up with TRBD2. The CDR3 totals 18 residues. The trim removed 0 bases at V and 3 bases at J, leaving 13 bases unmatched. From germline, CDR1 is LGHNA and CDR2 YSLEER. The DNA for the CDR3 is TGCGCCAGCAGCCAAGAAATCGGCGGGAGGAACCCCAACTACGAGCAGTACTTC. Its protein is CASSQEIGGRNPNYEQYF.

This chain joins TRBV7-6 and TRBJ2-5, with D possibly TRBD2 on 5 matching bases. The germline V gene has CDR1 SGHVS and CDR2 FNYEAQ. This CDR3 comprises 15 residues. V was cut by 6 bases and J by 2 bases, with 16 bases left in between. CDR3 sequence (DNA): TGTGCCAGCAGTTTACTCCTAGCCATGCAAGAGACCCAGTACTTC. It is translated as CASSLLLAMQETQYF.

The gene calls are TRBV4-3 and TRBJ1-1; tentative D call: TRBD1 (6 bases). V was shortened by 0 bases and J by 0 bases, with 14 bases between the two germline ends. CDR1 and CDR2 (germline): LGHNA, YSLEER. The CDR3 is made up of 17 amino acids. The CDR3 DNA is TGCGCCAGCAGCCAAGAGTTGACAGGCCTGATGAACACTGAAGCTTTCTTT. Translation gives CASSQELTGLMNTEAFF.

Only one count was recorded for this clone. The chain links TRBV25-1 to TRBJ2-2, with TRBD1 identical over 9 bases. The CDR3 is made up of 15 amino acids. J lost 6 bases, V lost 0 bases, and 2 bases had no gene match. CDR1 is MGHDK and CDR2 is SYGVNS in the germline V gene. The CDR3 is CASSEYRDRAGELFF. The CDR3, as DNA: TGTGCCAGCAGTGAATATAGGGACAGGGCCGGGGAGCTGTTTTTT. The variable domain in full, completed from reference TRBV25-1 and TRBJ2-2, reads EADIYQTPRYLVIGTGKKITLECSQTMGHDKMYWYQQDPGMELHLIHYSYGVNSTEKGDLSSESTVSRIRTEHFPLTLESARPSHTSQYLCASSEYRDRAGELFFGEGSRLTVL.